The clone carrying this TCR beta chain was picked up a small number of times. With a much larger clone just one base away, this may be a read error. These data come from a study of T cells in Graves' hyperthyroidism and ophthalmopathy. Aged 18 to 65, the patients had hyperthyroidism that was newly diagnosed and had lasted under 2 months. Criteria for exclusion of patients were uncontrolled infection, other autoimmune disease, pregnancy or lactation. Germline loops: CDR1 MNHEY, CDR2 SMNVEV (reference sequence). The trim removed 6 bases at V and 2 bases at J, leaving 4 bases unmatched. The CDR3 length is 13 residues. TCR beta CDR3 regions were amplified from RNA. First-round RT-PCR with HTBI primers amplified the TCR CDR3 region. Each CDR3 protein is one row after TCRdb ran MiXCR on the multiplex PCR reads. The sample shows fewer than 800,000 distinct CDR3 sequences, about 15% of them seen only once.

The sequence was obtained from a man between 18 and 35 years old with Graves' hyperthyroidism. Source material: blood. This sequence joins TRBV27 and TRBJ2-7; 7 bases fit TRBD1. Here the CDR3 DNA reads TGTGCCAGCAGGAGTACAGGGGCCTACGAGCAGTACTTC. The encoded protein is CASRSTGAYEQYF.